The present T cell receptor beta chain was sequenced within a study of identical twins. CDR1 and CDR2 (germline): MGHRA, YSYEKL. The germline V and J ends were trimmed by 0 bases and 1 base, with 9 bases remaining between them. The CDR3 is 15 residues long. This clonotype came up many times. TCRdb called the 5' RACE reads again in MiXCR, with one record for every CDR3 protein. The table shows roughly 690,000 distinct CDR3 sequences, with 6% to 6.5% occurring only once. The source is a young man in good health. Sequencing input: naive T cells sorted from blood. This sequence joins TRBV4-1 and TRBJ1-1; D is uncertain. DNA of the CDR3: TGCGCCAGCAGCCAAGAGGGGAGTTGGAACACTGAAGCTTTCTTT. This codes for CASSQEGSWNTEAFF.